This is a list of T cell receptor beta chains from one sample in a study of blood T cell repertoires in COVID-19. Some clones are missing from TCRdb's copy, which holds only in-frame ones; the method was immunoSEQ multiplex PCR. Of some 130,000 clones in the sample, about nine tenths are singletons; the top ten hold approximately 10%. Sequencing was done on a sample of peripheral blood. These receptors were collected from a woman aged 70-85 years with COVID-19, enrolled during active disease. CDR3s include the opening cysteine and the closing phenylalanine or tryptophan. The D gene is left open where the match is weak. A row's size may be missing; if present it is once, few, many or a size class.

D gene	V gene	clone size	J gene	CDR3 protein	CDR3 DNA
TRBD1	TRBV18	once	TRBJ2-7	CASSPLDRGRPYEQYF	TGTGCCAGCTCACCCCTTGACAGGGGGCGCCCCTACGAGCAGTACTTC
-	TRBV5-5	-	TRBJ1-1	CASSLVGRSLGQLNTEAFF	TGTGCCAGCAGCTTGGTTGGCAGATCTCTCGGACAGTTGAACACTGAAGCTTTCTTT
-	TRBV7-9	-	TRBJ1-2	CASSLGTSNYGYTF	TGTGCCAGCAGCTTAGGGACAAGTAACTATGGCTACACCTTC
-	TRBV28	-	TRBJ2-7	CASSLVTSSYEQYF	TGTGCCAGCAGTTTAGTTACTAGCTCCTACGAGCAGTACTTC
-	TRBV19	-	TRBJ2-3	CASSRGSGADTQYF	TGTGCCAGTAGTCGAGGGTCCGGGGCAGATACGCAGTATTTT
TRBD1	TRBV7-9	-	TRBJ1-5	CATTNEGARNQPQHF	TGTGCCACCACAAATGAGGGGGCACGCAATCAGCCCCAGCATTTT
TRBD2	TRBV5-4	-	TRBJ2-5	CASSLARRGEETQYF	TGTGCCAGCAGCTTGGCGCGGCGGGGGGAAGAGACCCAGTACTTC
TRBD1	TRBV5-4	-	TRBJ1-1	CASSTGQGFVVTEAFF	TGTGCCAGCAGCACCGGACAGGGTTTCGTCGTCACTGAAGCTTTCTTT
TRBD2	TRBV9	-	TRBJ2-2	CASSGLGERGGTGELFF	TGTGCCAGCAGCGGCCTGGGGGAGCGGGGAGGGACCGGGGAGCTGTTTTTT
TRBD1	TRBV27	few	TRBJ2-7	CASSATPPGQGPHEQYF	TGTGCCAGCAGCGCGACCCCCCCGGGACAGGGACCCCACGAGCAGTACTTC
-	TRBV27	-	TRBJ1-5	CASTPYGGVSNQPQHF	TGTGCCAGCACCCCTTACGGGGGAGTAAGCAATCAGCCCCAGCATTTT
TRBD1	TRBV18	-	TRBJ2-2	CASSPSGTGTTGELFF	TGTGCCAGCTCACCGTCCGGGACAGGGACCACCGGGGAGCTGTTTTTT
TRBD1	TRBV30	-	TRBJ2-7	CAWSLRGLEQYF	TGTGCCTGGAGTTTGAGGGGGCTTGAGCAGTACTTC
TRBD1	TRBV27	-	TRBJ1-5	CASSPWTGGGQPQHF	TGTGCCAGCAGTCCCTGGACAGGGGGCGGTCAGCCCCAGCATTTT
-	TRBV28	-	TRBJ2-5	CASSFSPEQIQETQYF	TGTGCCAGCAGTTTCTCCCCAGAACAAATCCAAGAGACCCAGTACTTC
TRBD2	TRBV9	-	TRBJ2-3	CASSVAGLAGGRTTDTQYF	TGTGCCAGCAGCGTAGCTGGACTAGCGGGGGGGCGGACCACAGATACGCAGTATTTT
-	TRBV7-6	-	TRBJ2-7	CASSSRRGDEQYF	TGTGCCAGCAGCTCAAGGAGGGGCGACGAGCAGTACTTC
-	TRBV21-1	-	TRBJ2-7	CASTQTGSSYEQYF	TGTGCCAGCACCCAGACAGGGAGCTCCTACGAGCAGTACTTC
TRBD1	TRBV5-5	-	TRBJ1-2	CASSLDRGFYGYTF	TGTGCCAGCAGCCTGGACAGGGGGTTCTATGGCTACACCTTC
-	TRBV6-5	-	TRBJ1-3	CASSPPVNTIYF	TGTGCCAGCAGCCCCCCTGTAAACACCATATATTTT
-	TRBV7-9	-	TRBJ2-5	CASSPLLDREETQYF	TGTGCCAGCAGCCCCTTACTGGACAGAGAAGAGACCCAGTACTTC
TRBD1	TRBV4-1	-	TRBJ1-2	CASSRGQGANYGYTF	TGCGCCAGCAGCCGCGGACAGGGGGCTAACTATGGCTACACCTTC
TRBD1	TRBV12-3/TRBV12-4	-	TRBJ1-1	CASSDRGGTEAFF	TGTGCCAGCAGCGACAGGGGCGGTACTGAAGCTTTCTTT
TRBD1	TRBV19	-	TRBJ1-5	CASSIDPRGRNQPQHF	TGTGCCAGTAGTATAGACCCGAGGGGGCGGAATCAGCCCCAGCATTTT
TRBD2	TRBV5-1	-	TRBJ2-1	CASSLAGGNYNEQFF	TGCGCCAGCAGCTTAGCGGGGGGGAACTACAATGAGCAGTTCTTC
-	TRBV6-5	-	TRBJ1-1	CASQEGVDTEAFF	TGTGCCAGCCAAGAGGGGGTAGACACTGAAGCTTTCTTT
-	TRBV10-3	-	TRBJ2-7	CAIGTLAYEQYF	TGTGCCATCGGGACTTTAGCCTACGAGCAGTACTTC
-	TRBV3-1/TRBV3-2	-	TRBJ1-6	CATSDGEESSYNSPLHF	TGTGCGACCTCGGATGGGGAGGAGAGCTCCTATAATTCACCCCTCCACTTT
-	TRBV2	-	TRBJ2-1	CASIGDGGRAGNEQFF	TGTGCCAGCATAGGCGACGGGGGTCGCGCGGGCAATGAGCAGTTCTTC
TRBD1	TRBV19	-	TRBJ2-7	CASRRSWDSSYEQYF	TGTGCCAGTAGACGTTCCTGGGACAGCTCCTACGAGCAGTACTTC
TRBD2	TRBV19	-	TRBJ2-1	CASSIGGLAGTREQFF	TGTGCCAGTAGTATTGGCGGACTAGCGGGAACCAGGGAGCAGTTCTTC
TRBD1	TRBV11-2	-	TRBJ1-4	CASSFGWDRGNEKLFF	TGTGCCAGCAGCTTTGGGTGGGACAGGGGTAATGAAAAACTGTTTTTT
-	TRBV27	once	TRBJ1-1	CASSLEGDTEAFF	TGTGCCAGCAGTTTGGAGGGTGACACTGAAGCTTTCTTT
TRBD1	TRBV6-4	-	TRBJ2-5	CASSGTGGETQYF	TGTGCCAGCAGCGGGACAGGGGGAGAGACCCAGTACTTC
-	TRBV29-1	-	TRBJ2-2	CSGAGPQTGELFF	TGCAGCGGCGCGGGGCCCCAAACCGGGGAGCTGTTTTTT
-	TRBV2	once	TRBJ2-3	CASSKSPTYTDTQYF	TGTGCCAGCAGTAAATCTCCGACTTACACAGATACGCAGTATTTT
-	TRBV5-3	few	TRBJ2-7	CARITRQPGTYEQYF	TGTGCCAGAATCACCCGGCAGCCAGGCACTTACGAGCAGTACTTC
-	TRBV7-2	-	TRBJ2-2	CASRRPGGNTGELFF	TGTGCCAGCAGACGACCCGGGGGGAACACCGGGGAGCTGTTTTTT
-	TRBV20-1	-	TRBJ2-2	CSASDYPGELFF	TGCAGTGCTAGTGATTATCCCGGGGAGCTGTTTTTT
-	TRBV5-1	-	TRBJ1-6	CASSPSGGANNSPLHF	TGCGCCAGCAGCCCCTCTGGGGGGGCGAATAATTCACCCCTCCACTTT
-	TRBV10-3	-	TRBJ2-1	CAITRPPGNEQFF	TGTGCCATCACGCGACCCCCGGGGAATGAGCAGTTCTTC
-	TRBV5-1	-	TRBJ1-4	CASSLAGQPNEKLFF	TGCGCCAGCAGCTTGGCCGGACAGCCTAATGAAAAACTGTTTTTT
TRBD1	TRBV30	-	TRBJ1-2	CAWGQGAAGYTF	TGTGCCTGGGGACAGGGGGCGGCGGGCTACACCTTC
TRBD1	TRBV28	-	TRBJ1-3	CASSWRDRLSGNTIYF	TGTGCCAGCAGTTGGCGGGACAGGCTCTCTGGAAACACCATATATTTT
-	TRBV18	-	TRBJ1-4	CASSPSAGTATNEKLFF	TGTGCCAGCTCACCAAGCGCAGGGACTGCAACTAATGAAAAACTGTTTTTT
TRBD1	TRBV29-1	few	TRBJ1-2	CSVGQGAGGYTF	TGCAGCGTTGGACAGGGGGCTGGTGGCTACACCTTC
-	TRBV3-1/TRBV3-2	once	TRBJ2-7	CASSQGQQFSYEQYF	TGTGCCAGCAGCCAAGGACAGCAGTTCTCCTACGAGCAGTACTTC
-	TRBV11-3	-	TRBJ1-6	CASSQREQGITYNSPLHF	TGTGCCAGCAGCCAAAGAGAGCAGGGAATTACCTATAATTCACCCCTCCACTTT
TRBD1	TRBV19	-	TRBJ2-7	CASSPWDRDLRGQYF	TGTGCCAGTAGTCCATGGGACAGAGATCTACGAGGGCAGTACTTC
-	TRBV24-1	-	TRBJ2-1	CATSDQGSRDYNEQFF	TGTGCCACCAGTGACCAGGGGTCGAGGGATTACAATGAGCAGTTCTTC
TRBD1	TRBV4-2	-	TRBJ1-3	CASSRGQESSGNTIYF	TGTGCCAGCAGCCGTGGACAGGAGAGCTCTGGAAACACCATATATTTT
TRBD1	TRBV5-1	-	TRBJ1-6	CASSEGTGGGSPLHF	TGCGCCAGCAGTGAGGGGACAGGGGGTGGTTCACCCCTCCACTTT
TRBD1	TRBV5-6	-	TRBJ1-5	CASSQDRGLSNQPQHF	TGTGCCAGCAGTCAGGACAGGGGGCTAAGCAATCAGCCCCAGCATTTT
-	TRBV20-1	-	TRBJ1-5	CSASSVRGGAGNSGNQPQHF	TGCAGTGCTAGTTCGGTGAGGGGGGGCGCGGGGAATTCTGGCAATCAGCCCCAGCATTTT
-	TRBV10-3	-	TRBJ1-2	CAISVSEDGYTF	TGTGCCATCAGTGTCTCAGAAGATGGCTACACCTTC
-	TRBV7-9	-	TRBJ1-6	CASTGGTNSPLHF	TGTGCCAGCACGGGGGGGACTAATTCACCCCTCCACTTT
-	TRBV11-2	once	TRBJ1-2	CASSLAGQSNYGYTF	TGTGCCAGCAGCTTAGCAGGACAGAGTAACTATGGCTACACCTTC
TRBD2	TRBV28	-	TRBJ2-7	CASSTGTRISYEQYF	TGTGCCAGCAGTACCGGGACTAGAATTTCCTACGAGCAGTACTTC
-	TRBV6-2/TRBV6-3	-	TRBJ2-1	CASSYPDIEQFF	TGTGCCAGCAGTTACCCCGACATCGAGCAGTTCTTC